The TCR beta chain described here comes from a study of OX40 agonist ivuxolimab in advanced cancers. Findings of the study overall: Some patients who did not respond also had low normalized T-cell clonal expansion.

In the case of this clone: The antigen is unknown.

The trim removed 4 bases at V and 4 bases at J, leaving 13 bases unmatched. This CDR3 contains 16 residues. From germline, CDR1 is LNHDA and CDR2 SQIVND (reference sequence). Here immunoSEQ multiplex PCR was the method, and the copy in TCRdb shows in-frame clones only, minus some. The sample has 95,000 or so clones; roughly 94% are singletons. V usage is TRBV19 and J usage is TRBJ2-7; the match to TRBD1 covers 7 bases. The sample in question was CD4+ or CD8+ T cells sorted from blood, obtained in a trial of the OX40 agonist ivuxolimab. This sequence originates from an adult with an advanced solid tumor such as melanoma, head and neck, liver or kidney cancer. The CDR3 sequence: CASSTLTKQGVYEQYF. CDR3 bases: TGTGCCAGTAGTACCTTGACGAAGCAGGGGGTTTACGAGCAGTACTTC.